This T cell receptor beta chain was documented in a study of CD8+ T cells in alopecia areata. Once RNA had been extracted, it was reverse transcribed into cDNA to act as the sequencing template. Only in-frame clones appear in the TCRdb table, and some are missing; sequencing was by immunoSEQ multiplex PCR. The profile covers approximately 99,000 clones, with roughly 55% appearing a single time and around 25% taken by the ten largest. Collected material from alopecia areata patients comprised lesional scalp punch biopsies and peripheral blood. Germline CDR1 is SGHDT and CDR2 is YYEEEE. The CDR3 runs 15 residues. V shed 4 bases and J 0 bases; nucleotides not matched to a gene: 4.

Sequenced: NKG2D-low CD8+ T cells sorted from blood. The J gene is TRBJ1-1, the V gene TRBV5-6; TRBD1 agrees at 9 bases. The receptor was isolated from a human donor with alopecia areata. CDR3 in DNA: TGTGCCAGCAGCCTGGGACAGGGAGTGAACACTGAAGCTTTCTTT. Protein product: CASSLGQGVNTEAFF.